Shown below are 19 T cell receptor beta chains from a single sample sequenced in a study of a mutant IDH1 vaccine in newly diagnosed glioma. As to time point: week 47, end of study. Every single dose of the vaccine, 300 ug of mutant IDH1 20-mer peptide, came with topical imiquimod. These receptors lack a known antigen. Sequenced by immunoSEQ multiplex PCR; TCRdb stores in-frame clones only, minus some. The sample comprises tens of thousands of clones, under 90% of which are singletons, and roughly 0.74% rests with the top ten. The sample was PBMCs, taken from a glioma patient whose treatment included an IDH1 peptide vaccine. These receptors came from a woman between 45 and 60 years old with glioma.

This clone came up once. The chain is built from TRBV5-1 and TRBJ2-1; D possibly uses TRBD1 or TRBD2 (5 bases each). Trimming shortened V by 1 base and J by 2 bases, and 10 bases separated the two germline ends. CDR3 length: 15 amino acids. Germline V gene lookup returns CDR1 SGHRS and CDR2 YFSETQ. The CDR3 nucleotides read TGCGCCAGCAGCTTGAGAGGGGCCACCTACAATGAGCAGTTCTTC. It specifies CASSLRGATYNEQFF.

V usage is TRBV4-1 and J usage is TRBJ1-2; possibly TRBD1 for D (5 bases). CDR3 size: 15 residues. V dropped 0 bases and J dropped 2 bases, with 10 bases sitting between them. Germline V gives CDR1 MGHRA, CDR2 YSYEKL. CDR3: CASSQERGVNYGYTF. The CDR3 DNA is TGCGCCAGCAGCCAAGAAAGAGGGGTGAACTATGGCTACACCTTC.

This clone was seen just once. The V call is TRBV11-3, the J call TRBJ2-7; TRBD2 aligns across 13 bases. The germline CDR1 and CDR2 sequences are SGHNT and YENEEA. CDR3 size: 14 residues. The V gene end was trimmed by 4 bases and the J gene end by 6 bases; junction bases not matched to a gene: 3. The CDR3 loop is CASSWTSGSGEQYF. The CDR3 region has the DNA TGTGCCAGCAGCTGGACTAGCGGGAGTGGCGAGCAGTACTTC. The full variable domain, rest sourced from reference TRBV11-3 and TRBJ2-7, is EAGVVQSPRYKIIEKKQPVAFWCNPISGHNTLYWYLQNLGQGPELLIRYENEEAVDDSQLPKDRFSAERLKGVDSTLKIQPAELGDSAVYLCASSWTSGSGEQYFGPGTRLTVT.

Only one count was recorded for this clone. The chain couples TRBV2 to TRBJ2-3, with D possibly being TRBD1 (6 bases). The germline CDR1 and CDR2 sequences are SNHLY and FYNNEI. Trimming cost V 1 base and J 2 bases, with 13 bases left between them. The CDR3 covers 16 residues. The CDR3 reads CASSEGTDLSTDTQYF. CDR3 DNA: TGTGCCAGCAGTGAAGGGACAGACCTCTCCACAGATACGCAGTATTTT. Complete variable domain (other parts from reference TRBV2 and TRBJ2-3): EPEVTQTPSHQVTQMGQEVILRCVPISNHLYFYWYRQILGQKVEFLVSFYNNEISEKSEIFDDQFSVERPDGSNFTLKIRSTKLEDSAMYFCASSEGTDLSTDTQYFGPGTRLTVL.

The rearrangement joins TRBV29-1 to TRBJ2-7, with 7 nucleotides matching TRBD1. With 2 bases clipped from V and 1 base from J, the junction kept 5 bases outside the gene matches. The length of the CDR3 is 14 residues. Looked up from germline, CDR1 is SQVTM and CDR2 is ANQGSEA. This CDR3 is CSVELPGQSYEQYF. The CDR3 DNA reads TGCAGCGTTGAACTCCCGGGACAGTCCTACGAGCAGTACTTC.

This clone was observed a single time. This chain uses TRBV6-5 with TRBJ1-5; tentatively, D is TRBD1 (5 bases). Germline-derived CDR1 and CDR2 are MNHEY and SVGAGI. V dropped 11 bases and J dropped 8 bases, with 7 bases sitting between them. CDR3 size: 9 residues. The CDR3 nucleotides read TGTGCCCAGGGCAAGCCCCAGCATTTT. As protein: CAQGKPQHF.

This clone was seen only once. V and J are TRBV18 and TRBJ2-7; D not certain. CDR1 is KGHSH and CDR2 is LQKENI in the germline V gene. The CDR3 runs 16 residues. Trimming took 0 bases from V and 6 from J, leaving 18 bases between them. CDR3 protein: CASSPPGEGQFGEQYF. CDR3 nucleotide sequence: TGTGCCAGCTCACCACCGGGTGAAGGGCAGTTTGGCGAGCAGTACTTC. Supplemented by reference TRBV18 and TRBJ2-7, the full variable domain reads NAGVMQNPRHLVRRRGQEARLRCSPMKGHSHVYWYRQLPEEGLKFMVYLQKENIIDESGMPKERFSAEFPKEGPSILRIQQVVRGDSAAYFCASSPPGEGQFGEQYFGPGTRLTVT.

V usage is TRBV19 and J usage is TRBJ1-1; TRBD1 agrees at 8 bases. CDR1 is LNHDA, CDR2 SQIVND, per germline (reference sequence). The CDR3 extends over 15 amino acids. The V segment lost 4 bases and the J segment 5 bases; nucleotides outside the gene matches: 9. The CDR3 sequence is CASSTLDRDRTEAFF. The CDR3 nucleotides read TGTGCCAGTAGTACCCTGGACAGGGATAGGACTGAAGCTTTCTTT.

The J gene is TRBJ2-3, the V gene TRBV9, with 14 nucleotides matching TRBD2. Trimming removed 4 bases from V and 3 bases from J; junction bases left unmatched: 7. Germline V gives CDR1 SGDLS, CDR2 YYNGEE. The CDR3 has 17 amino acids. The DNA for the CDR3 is TGTGCCAGCAGCTCCGGGACTAGCGGGAGAGTGACAGATACGCAGTATTTT. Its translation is CASSSGTSGRVTDTQYF.

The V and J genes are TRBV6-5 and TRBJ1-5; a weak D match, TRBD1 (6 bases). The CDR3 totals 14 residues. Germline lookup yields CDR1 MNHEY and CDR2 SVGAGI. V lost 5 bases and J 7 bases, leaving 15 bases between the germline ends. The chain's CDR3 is CASSQTGSVQPQHF. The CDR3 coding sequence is TGTGCCAGCAGTCAGACAGGCTCGGTCCAGCCCCAGCATTTT.

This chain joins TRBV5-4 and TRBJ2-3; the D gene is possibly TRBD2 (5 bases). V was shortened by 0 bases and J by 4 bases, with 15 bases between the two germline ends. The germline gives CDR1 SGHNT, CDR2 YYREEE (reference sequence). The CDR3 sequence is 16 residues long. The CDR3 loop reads CASSLGGPGTPDTQYF. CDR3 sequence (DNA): TGTGCCAGCAGCTTGGGGGGTCCGGGAACGCCAGATACGCAGTATTTT.

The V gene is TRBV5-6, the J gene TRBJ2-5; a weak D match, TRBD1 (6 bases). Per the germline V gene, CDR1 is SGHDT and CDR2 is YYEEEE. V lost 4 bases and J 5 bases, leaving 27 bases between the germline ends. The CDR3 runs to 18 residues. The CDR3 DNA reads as TGTGCCAGCAGCCCCACGATGAGGGCCCCAAACAGGGTTGAGACCCAGTACTTC. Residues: CASSPTMRAPNRVETQYF.

Written as DNA, the CDR3 is TGCGCCAGCAGCCCCGCCCCGACAGGGGGCTACGAGACCCAGTACTTC. This gives the protein CASSPAPTGGYETQYF. This chain connects TRBV5-1 to TRBJ2-5; TRBD1 agrees at 10 bases. Germline loops: CDR1 SGHRS, CDR2 YFSETQ. V lost 4 bases to trimming and J lost 5 bases; unmatched junction nucleotides: 11. The CDR3 is made up of 16 amino acids.

CDR3 sequence: CASSLTGPMNTEAFF. The DNA for the CDR3 is TGCGCCAGCAGCTTGACGGGGCCTATGAACACTGAAGCTTTCTTT. The chain couples TRBV5-1 to TRBJ1-1; D might be TRBD1 (5 bases). This CDR3 spans 15 amino acids. V lost 1 base and J 0 bases, leaving 10 bases between the germline ends. Germline V lookup: CDR1 SGHRS, CDR2 YFSETQ.

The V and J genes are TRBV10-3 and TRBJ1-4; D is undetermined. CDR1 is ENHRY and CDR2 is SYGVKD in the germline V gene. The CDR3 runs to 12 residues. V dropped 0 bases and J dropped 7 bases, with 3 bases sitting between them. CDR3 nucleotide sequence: TGTGCCATCAGTGAGTCGGGTGAAAAACTGTTTTTT. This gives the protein CAISESGEKLFF.

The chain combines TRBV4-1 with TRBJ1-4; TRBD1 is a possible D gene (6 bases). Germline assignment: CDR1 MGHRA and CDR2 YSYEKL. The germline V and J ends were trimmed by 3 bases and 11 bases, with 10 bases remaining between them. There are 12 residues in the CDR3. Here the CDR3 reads CASSHQQGKLFF. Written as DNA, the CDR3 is TGCGCCAGCAGCCACCAACAGGGTAAACTGTTTTTT.

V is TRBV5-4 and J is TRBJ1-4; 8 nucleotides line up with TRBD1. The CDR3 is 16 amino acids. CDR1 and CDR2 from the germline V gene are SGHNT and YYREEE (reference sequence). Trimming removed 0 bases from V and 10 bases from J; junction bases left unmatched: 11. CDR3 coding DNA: TGTGCCAGCAGCTTGGCCGGCGACAGGGGCTCGGGAAAACTGTTTTTT. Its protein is CASSLAGDRGSGKLFF.

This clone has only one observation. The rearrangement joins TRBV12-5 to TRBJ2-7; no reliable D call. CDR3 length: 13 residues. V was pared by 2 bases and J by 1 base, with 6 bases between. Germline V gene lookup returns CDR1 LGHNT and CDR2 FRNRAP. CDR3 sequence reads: CASGLSGSYEQYF. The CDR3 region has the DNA TGTGCTAGTGGTTTGTCCGGATCCTACGAGCAGTACTTC.

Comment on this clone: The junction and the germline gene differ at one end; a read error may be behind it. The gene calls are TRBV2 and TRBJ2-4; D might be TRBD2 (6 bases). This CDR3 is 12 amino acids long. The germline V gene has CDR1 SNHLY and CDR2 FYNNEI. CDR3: CASREAGNIQYF. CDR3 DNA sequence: TGTGCCAGCAGAGAAGCGGGCAACATTCAGTACTTC.